This T cell receptor beta chain was profiled in a study of CD8 T cells in Susac syndrome. CD8+ and CD4+ T cells from blood underwent TCR beta sequencing. Germline trimming cut 6 bases from V and 9 bases from J; bases unmatched to any gene: 5. Germline loops: CDR1 MNHEY, CDR2 SVGAGI. The CDR3 is 12 residues long. After extraction with the RNeasy kit, roughly 0.45 to 1 ug of the RNA was reverse transcribed using random hexamers. Amplification of TCR beta CDR3 used immunoSEQ multiplex PCR across 54 Vbeta and 13 Jbeta. From the immunoSEQ multiplex PCR reads, TCRdb called clonotypes with MiXCR, one entry per CDR3 protein. The sample shows 170,000 or so distinct CDR3 sequences, about 93% of them seen only once.

The J gene is TRBJ2-1, the V gene TRBV6-5; 7 nucleotides agree with TRBD1. The sample taken for sequencing was CD4+ T cells from PBMCs. This receptor was taken from a human donor with multiple sclerosis. The CDR3 region is CASSNRDSEQFF. CDR3 in DNA: TGTGCCAGCAGCAACCGGGACAGTGAGCAGTTCTTC.